Sequencing of this TCR beta chain was carried out in a study of cytomegalovirus exposure and HLA in healthy donors. In the study overall: Unique TCRs numbering some 80 million, obtained from HLA-typed donors, made up an early data release.

The primer mix had 60 Vbeta and 13 Jbeta primers. Here immunoSEQ multiplex PCR was the method, and the copy in TCRdb shows in-frame clones only, minus some. Of roughly 63,000 clones listed, over 60% are singletons. Findings and limits, study-wide: Previous analysis showed most TCR beta V segments were productive about 87% or about 30% of the time.

In regard to this clone: Its antigen is undetermined.

The CDR3 consists of 15 residues. Germline values: CDR1 MNHEY, CDR2 SVGAGI. V lost 2 bases, J lost 8 bases, and 4 bases stayed unmatched. Sequenced input: PBMCs. The chain carries TRBV6-5 and TRBJ2-1; 12 bases map to TRBD1. This receptor was identified in a man aged 45-65 years in good health and CMV-seropositive. This chain's CDR3 is CASSYGGTGGDEQFF. CDR3 nucleotide sequence: TGTGCCAGCAGTTACGGGGGGACAGGGGGCGATGAGCAGTTCTTC.